The 15 T cell receptor beta chains below were found in one sample sequenced in a study of response to subunit inactivated influenza vaccine. TCRdb reprocessed the RT-PCR reads via MiXCR and lists one record per CDR3 protein. The data contain a few hundred thousand distinct CDR3 sequences, about 20% of them singletons. Here the sequenced sample was PBMCs from blood, taken less than 22 months after vaccination. These receptors all come from a man between 50 and 75 years old who received an inactivated influenza vaccine.

This clonotype was recorded a few times. The rearrangement links TRBV15 to TRBJ1-5; the D gene is possibly TRBD1 (5 bases). There are 15 residues in the CDR3. Trimming took off 1 base at V and 3 bases at J, with 10 bases between the two ends. The germline V gene has CDR1 LNHNV and CDR2 YYDKDF (reference sequence). The CDR3 here is CATSRGRGDNQPQHF. CDR3 nucleotides: TGTGCCACCAGCAGAGGTCGAGGGGACAATCAGCCCCAGCATTTT.

The CDR3 reads CSARATGQNNEKLFF. The CDR3 coding sequence is TGCAGTGCTAGAGCGACGGGACAGAATAATGAAAAACTGTTTTTT. The chain employs TRBV20-1 and TRBJ1-4, with 7 bases lining up with TRBD1. CDR1 and CDR2 (germline): DFQATT, SNEGSKA (reference sequence). The CDR3 has 15 amino acids. The V and J ends lost 1 base and 4 bases, in that order; junction bases with no gene match: 6.

In its sample, this clonotype was seen many times. The gene calls are TRBV12-3 or TRBV12-4 and TRBJ1-5, with unresolved D. The V end lost 6 bases, the J end lost 0 bases, and 12 bases lay between the germline ends. The CDR3 loop spans 15 amino acids. CDR3 in amino acids: CASSLGVDSNQPQHF. The CDR3 DNA sequence: TGTGCCAGCAGCCTCGGGGTTGATAGCAATCAGCCCCAGCATTTT.

This clonotype showed up just a few times. The CDR3 loop reads CATSRGGAGQPQHF. CDR3 in DNA: TGTGCCACCAGTCGGGGGGGGGCAGGCCAGCCCCAGCATTTT. The V and J genes are TRBV15 and TRBJ1-5; perhaps TRBD1 as D (6 bases). The V gene's germline CDR1 is LNHNV and CDR2 YYDKDF (reference sequence). The length of the CDR3 is 14 residues. V was pared by 6 bases and J by 7 bases, with 16 bases between.

There are many counts of this clonotype. The V call is TRBV29-1, the J call TRBJ1-1, with TRBD1 matching over 7 bases. V dropped 7 bases and J dropped 3; count of bases not matched to a gene: 11. The CDR3 is 14 amino acids. Per the germline V gene, CDR1 is SQVTM and CDR2 is ANQGSEA. The CDR3 is CSARGAGGDTEAFF. The CDR3 DNA reads as TGCAGCGCCCGGGGCGCAGGGGGGGACACTGAAGCTTTCTTT.

The genes are TRBV25-1 and TRBJ2-7; D not certain. The germline V gene encodes CDR1 MGHDK and CDR2 SYGVNS. V dropped 6 bases and J dropped 7 bases, with 10 bases sitting between them. The CDR3 is 11 residues long. The CDR3 spells CASSAQVEQYF. In DNA form, the CDR3 reads TGTGCCAGCAGCGCGCAGGTGGAGCAGTACTTC.

This clonotype turned up a few times. This chain links TRBV28 with TRBJ1-1, with a weak D call TRBD1 (5 bases). V lost 3 bases and J 1 base, leaving 18 bases between the germline ends. Germline CDR1 reads MDHEN; CDR2 reads SYDVKM. The CDR3 length is 17 residues. CDR3 bases: TGTGCCAGCAGTTTCGGGTCCAGGACATACAGGAACACTGAAGCTTTCTTT. Translating gives CASSFGSRTYRNTEAFF.

The CDR3 DNA is TGTGCCAGCAGCTTAGTGGACGTACTAGCGGCCCGTTCGAACACCGGGGAGCTGTTTTTT. This translates into CASSLVDVLAARSNTGELFF. The J gene is TRBJ2-2, the V gene TRBV11-2, with 8 bases lining up with TRBD2. CDR1 SGHAT and CDR2 FQNNGV come from the germline V gene. V lost 1 base and J lost 0; bases outside the gene matches: 13. The CDR3 totals 20 residues.

This clonotype showed up many times. J is TRBJ1-3 and V is TRBV4-2; the D gene is possibly TRBD1 (6 bases). The V end lost 0 bases, the J end lost 0 bases, and 15 bases lay between the germline ends. Per germline, CDR1 LGHNA and CDR2 YNFKEQ. The CDR3 is 18 amino acids. The CDR3 here is CASSQDFGTPSSGNTIYF. For the CDR3, the DNA is TGTGCCAGCAGCCAAGATTTCGGGACACCAAGCTCTGGAAACACCATATATTTT.

This clonotype has more than one count but fewer than ten. This rearrangement joins TRBV20-1 to TRBJ1-1; possibly TRBD1 for D (5 bases). The germline V and J ends were trimmed by 6 bases and 0 bases, with 11 bases remaining between them. The CDR3 spans 13 residues. Germline V CDR1 and CDR2: DFQATT, SNEGSKA (reference sequence). CDR3 sequence (DNA): TGCAGTGCCGGAACAGGTATGAACACTGAAGCTTTCTTT. It encodes CSAGTGMNTEAFF.

This clonotype was observed a handful of times. This chain links TRBV30 with TRBJ1-2, with 9 bases that match TRBD1. This CDR3 contains 14 residues. Germline CDR1 is GTSNPN and CDR2 is SVGIG (reference sequence). V lost 6 bases, J lost 8 bases, and 13 bases stayed unmatched. The CDR3 protein is CACYLRRDRDGYTF. The CDR3 nucleotides are TGTGCCTGCTATTTACGACGGGACAGGGACGGCTACACCTTC.

This clonotype was seen more than once but under ten times. The genes are TRBV4-3 and TRBJ2-1, with 11 positions matching TRBD2. CDR3 length equals 15 residues. The trim removed 0 bases at V and 6 bases at J, leaving 1 base unmatched. In germline, CDR1 is LGHNA, CDR2 YSLEER. The CDR3 coding sequence is TGCGCCAGCAGCCAAGATAGCGGGAGGGCCAATGAGCAGTTCTTC. Protein sequence: CASSQDSGRANEQFF.

The chain couples TRBV5-5 to TRBJ1-4; perhaps TRBD1 as D (6 bases). Deletions cut 4 bases from V and 6 bases from J, with 22 bases between. This CDR3 contains 17 residues. Germline values: CDR1 SGHKS, CDR2 YYEKEE (reference sequence). The CDR3 DNA reads as TGTGCCAGCAGCCGGGACACGGGAAGGGTTATTTATGAAAAACTGTTTTTT. Encoded protein: CASSRDTGRVIYEKLFF.

A few counts support this clonotype. The J gene is TRBJ2-1, the V gene TRBV4-1, with TRBD2 as a possible D gene (5 bases). V dropped 3 bases and J dropped 0 bases, with 9 bases sitting between them. Germline-derived CDR1 and CDR2 are MGHRA and YSYEKL. The CDR3 runs 15 residues. In nucleotides, the CDR3 is TGCGCCAGCAGCCAGGAAGCGGACTCCTACAATGAGCAGTTCTTC. Translated, it gives CASSQEADSYNEQFF.

This chain uses TRBV7-8 with TRBJ1-1; D not resolved. Per germline, CDR1 SGHVS and CDR2 FQNEAQ. The CDR3 runs to 13 residues. V was shortened by 8 bases and J by 6 bases, with 16 bases between the two germline ends. CDR3 nucleotide sequence: TGTGCCAGCCGCCCCCCCCAAGGCGCTGAAGCTTTCTTT. Protein sequence: CASRPPQGAEAFF.